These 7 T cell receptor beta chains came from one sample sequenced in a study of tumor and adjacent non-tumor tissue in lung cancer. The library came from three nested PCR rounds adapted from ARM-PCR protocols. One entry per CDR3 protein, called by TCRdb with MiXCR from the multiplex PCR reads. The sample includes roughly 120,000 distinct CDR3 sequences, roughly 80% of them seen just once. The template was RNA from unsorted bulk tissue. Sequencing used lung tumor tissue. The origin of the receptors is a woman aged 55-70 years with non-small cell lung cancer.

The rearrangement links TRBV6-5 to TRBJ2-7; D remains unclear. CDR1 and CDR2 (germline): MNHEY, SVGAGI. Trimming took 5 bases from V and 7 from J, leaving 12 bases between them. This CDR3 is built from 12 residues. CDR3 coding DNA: TGTGCCAGCAGTGCGTTCACGAGGGAGCAGTACTTC. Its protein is CASSAFTREQYF.

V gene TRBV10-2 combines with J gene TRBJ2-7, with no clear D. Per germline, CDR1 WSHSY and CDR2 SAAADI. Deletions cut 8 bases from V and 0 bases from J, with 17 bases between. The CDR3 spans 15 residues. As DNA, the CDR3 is TGCGCCAGCCGGTGGGCGGAGCGAAACTCCTACGAGCAGTACTTC. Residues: CASRWAERNSYEQYF.

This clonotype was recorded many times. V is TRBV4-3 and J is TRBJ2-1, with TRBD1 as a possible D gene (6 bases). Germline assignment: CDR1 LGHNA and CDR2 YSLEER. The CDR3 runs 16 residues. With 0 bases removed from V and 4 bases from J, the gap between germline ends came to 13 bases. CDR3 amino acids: CASSQDPGAFYNEQFF. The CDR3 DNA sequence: TGCGCCAGCAGCCAAGATCCAGGGGCCTTTTACAATGAGCAGTTCTTC.

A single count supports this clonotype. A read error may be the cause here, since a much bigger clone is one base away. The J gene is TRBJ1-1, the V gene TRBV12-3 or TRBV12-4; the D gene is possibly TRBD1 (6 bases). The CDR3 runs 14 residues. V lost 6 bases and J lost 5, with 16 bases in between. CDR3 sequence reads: CASSQQGHRTEAFF. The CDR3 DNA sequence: TGTGCCAGCAGCCAACAGGGCCATAGGACTGAAGCTTTCTTT.

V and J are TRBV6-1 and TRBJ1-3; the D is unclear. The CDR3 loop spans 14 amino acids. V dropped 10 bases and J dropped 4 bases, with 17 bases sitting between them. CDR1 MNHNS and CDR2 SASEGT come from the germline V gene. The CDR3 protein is CANKSSLRGNTIYF. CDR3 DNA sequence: TGTGCCAACAAGAGCAGTCTCAGAGGAAACACCATATATTTT.

The CDR3 nucleotides are TGTGCCAGTAGCCTTACTCGCGTCCCATATACGCAGTATTTT. As protein: CASSLTRVPYTQYF. The chain recombines TRBV7-2 with TRBJ2-3; D call uncertain. The germline V gene has CDR1 SGHTA and CDR2 FQGNSA. The V gene lost 9 bases and the J gene lost 7 bases, with 20 bases spanning the gap. The CDR3 totals 14 residues.

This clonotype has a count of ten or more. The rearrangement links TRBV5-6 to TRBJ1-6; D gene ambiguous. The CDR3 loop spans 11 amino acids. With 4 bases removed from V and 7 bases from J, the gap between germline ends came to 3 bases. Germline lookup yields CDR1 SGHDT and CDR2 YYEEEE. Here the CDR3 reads CASSANSPLHF. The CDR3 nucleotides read TGTGCCAGCAGCGCAAATTCACCCCTCCACTTT.